This T cell receptor beta chain was profiled in a study of blood T cell repertoires in COVID-19. Original data processing: By means of reference gene primer amplification, nucleated cell counts were estimated. Measured with immunoSEQ multiplex PCR; TCRdb has only the in-frame clones, and not every one. Clone size and the V and J calls come from that table; the DNA yielded D and trimming. Among around 270,000 clones listed, around 89% were seen once. This clone appeared a single time. V shed 6 bases and J shed 3 bases, with 17 bases lying between them. This CDR3 region has 15 residues. From germline, CDR1 is MNHEY and CDR2 SVGAGI.

This receptor was taken from a man aged 35 to 55 with acute or convalescent COVID-19. J is TRBJ1-1 and V is TRBV6-5; a weak D match, TRBD1 (5 bases). The sequencing input was peripheral blood. This CDR3 reads CASRHPPGGDTEAFF. DNA of the CDR3: TGTGCCAGCAGACACCCCCCGGGGGGAGACACTGAAGCTTTCTTT.